Included here is one T cell receptor (beta chain) sequence, with context. CDR3 size: 14 residues. The V gene lost 2 bases and the J gene lost 8 bases, with 15 bases spanning the gap. Germline CDR1 and CDR2: MDHEN and SYDVKM. The data stem from a study of cytomegalovirus exposure and HLA in healthy donors. The study ran its PCR with 60 Vbeta and 13 Jbeta primers. Sequencing used immunoSEQ multiplex PCR; TCRdb keeps in-frame clones, though not all of them. The sample yields 130,000 to 150,000 clones, 79% seen once. The sequencing sample was made of PBMCs. The source of this sequence is a woman aged 40 to 55 in good health and CMV-seropositive. V and J are TRBV28 and TRBJ1-2; D is possibly TRBD1 (5 bases). The CDR3 DNA follows: TGTGCCAGCAGTTTAGACAGTTCGTCCCGAGGCTACACCTTC. Translation: CASSLDSSSRGYTF.